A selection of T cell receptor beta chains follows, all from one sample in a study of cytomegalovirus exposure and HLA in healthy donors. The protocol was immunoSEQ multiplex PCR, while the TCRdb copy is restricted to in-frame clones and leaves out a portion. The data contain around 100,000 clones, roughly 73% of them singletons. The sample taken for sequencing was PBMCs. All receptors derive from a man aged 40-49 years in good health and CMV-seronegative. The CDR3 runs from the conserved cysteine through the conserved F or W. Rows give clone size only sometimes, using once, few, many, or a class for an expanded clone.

CASSLRPTLGNTEAFF	NA	TRBV5-8	TRBJ1-1
CASSDTGGANVLTF	NA	TRBV19	TRBJ2-6
CASSQSTGALYEQYF	NA	TRBV5-1	TRBJ2-7
CASSSIGSHNEQFF	few	TRBV27	TRBJ2-1
CSVEGTNTGELFF	NA	TRBV29-1	TRBJ2-2
CASAGLSYEQYF	NA	TRBV28	TRBJ2-7
CASSLGAGGSTDTQYF	NA	TRBV5-1	TRBJ2-3
CASSSQGNTEAFF	NA	TRBV7-2	TRBJ1-1
CASSPHGTDTQYF	NA	TRBV28	TRBJ2-3
CASSKNTGGNTIYF	NA	TRBV27	TRBJ1-3
CASGLPPGRLAKPFF	NA	TRBV12-5	TRBJ1-4
CASSPLRQDAFF	NA	TRBV18	TRBJ1-1
CSVTGGIETQYF	NA	TRBV29-1	TRBJ2-5
CASTEDTWNQPQHF	NA	TRBV28	TRBJ1-5
CASSQDPGVGNTEAFF	few	TRBV4-2	TRBJ1-1
CSVSTKGRGNTEAFF	NA	TRBV29-1	TRBJ1-1
CASSVASGGITDTQYF	NA	TRBV9	TRBJ2-3
CASSMGGFHNSPLHF	NA	TRBV19	TRBJ1-6
CASSVDRGQVGELFF	NA	TRBV7-3	TRBJ2-2
CASSLAGGSGNTIYF	NA	TRBV7-9	TRBJ1-3
CASSFDRGNTGELFF	NA	TRBV5-8	TRBJ2-2
CSGLLGANEQFF	NA	TRBV29-1	TRBJ2-1
CASRRDWNTGELFF	NA	TRBV6-1	TRBJ2-2
CASSYAGSGWETQYF	NA	TRBV6-5	TRBJ2-5
CASSYLSGGDEQYF	NA	TRBV6-6	TRBJ2-7
CASRTQQGTGEKLFF	NA	TRBV2	TRBJ1-4
CASSPGLAGAPWLDEQFF	NA	TRBV5-8	TRBJ2-1
CASSIAGGPPNEQFF	NA	TRBV2	TRBJ2-1
CALVPLITDTQYF	NA	TRBV30	TRBJ2-3
CASSLGLLEQGFYGYTF	NA	TRBV5-1	TRBJ1-2
CASSLQGNTEAFF	NA	TRBV7-3	TRBJ1-1
CASSQDWVEGVSNYGYTF	NA	TRBV4-3	TRBJ1-2
CASTGEASGYNEQFF	NA	TRBV25-1	TRBJ2-1
CASSLAWGGRQETQYF	once	TRBV7-6	TRBJ2-5
CASSSPPPAGMLNNEQFF	NA	TRBV7-2	TRBJ2-1
CASSDGGFLYGYTF	NA	TRBV2	TRBJ1-2
CASRTGTTEAFF	NA	TRBV7-9	TRBJ1-1
CASSFAGGNTGELFF	NA	TRBV5-4	TRBJ2-2
CASKLRAGRDEKLFF	NA	TRBV5-1	TRBJ1-4